The 26 T cell receptor beta chains listed next were all sequenced from one sample in a study of control samples from healthy donors and cancer patients. TCRdb's table, derived via immunoSEQ multiplex PCR, lists solely in-frame clones and lacks some. The sample includes over 150,000 clones, 91% seen only once; the top ten take roughly 2%. The sample consisted of blood. These TCRs come from a woman between 35 and 50 years old in good health.

The chain uses TRBV7-8 and TRBJ2-5; either TRBD1 or TRBD2 may fit D (5 bases each). CDR1 is SGHVS and CDR2 is FQNEAQ in the germline V gene. Deletions cut 5 bases from V and 4 bases from J, with 20 bases between. The CDR3 runs to 16 residues. The CDR3 DNA is TGTGCCAGCAGCCCGGGGAGCCAGGGCGAGGTAGAGACCCAGTACTTC. Amino acid sequence: CASSPGSQGEVETQYF.

The chain's CDR3 is CASSSPPGANVLTF. CDR3 bases: TGTGCCAGCAGTTCCCCACCTGGGGCCAACGTCCTGACTTTC. The chain links TRBV6-2 or TRBV6-3 to TRBJ2-6; D is unclear. Germline V gives CDR1 MNHEY, CDR2 SVGEGT. V dropped 4 bases and J dropped 2 bases, with 6 bases sitting between them. The CDR3 is made up of 14 amino acids.

The rearrangement uses TRBV13 and TRBJ1-1; D not resolved. The CDR3 consists of 14 residues. From germline, CDR1 is PRHDT and CDR2 FYEKMQ (reference sequence). Trimming stripped 0 bases from V and 0 bases from J, with 5 bases between. The chain's CDR3 is CASSLGNMNTEAFF. As DNA, the CDR3 is TGTGCCAGCAGCTTAGGGAATATGAACACTGAAGCTTTCTTT.

The chain combines TRBV11-2 with TRBJ2-1, with D perhaps matching TRBD1 (5 bases). Germline assignment: CDR1 SGHAT and CDR2 FQNNGV. The CDR3 totals 13 residues. Between the trimmed V and J ends, which lost 8 bases and 6 bases, there was a span of 14 bases. The CDR3 bases are TGTGCCAGCTTAGGGGTTGGTGGCAATGAGCAGTTCTTC. The encoded protein is CASLGVGGNEQFF.

The rearrangement links TRBV5-1 to TRBJ1-3, with D possibly TRBD1 on 6 matching bases. Germline V gene data show CDR1 as SGHRS and CDR2 as YFSETQ. The V gene lost 0 bases and the J gene lost 4 bases, with 11 bases spanning the gap. CDR3 length: 15 amino acids. In DNA, the CDR3 is TGCGCCAGCAGCTTGGAAGGGGGAGTCGGAAACACCATATATTTT. Protein: CASSLEGGVGNTIYF.

This clone appeared once. The chain is built from TRBV2 and TRBJ1-3; D is possibly TRBD1 (6 bases). Germline V gives CDR1 SNHLY, CDR2 FYNNEI. This CDR3 has 15 amino acids. Trimming left V 6 bases short and J 0 bases short, with 12 bases between. The CDR3 DNA reads TGTGCCAGCAGCAACAGGGTCGTCTCTGGAAACACCATATATTTT. The encoded protein is CASSNRVVSGNTIYF.

This clone was counted a single time. The chain joins TRBV29-1 to TRBJ1-1; D remains ambiguous. Germline V lookup: CDR1 SQVTM, CDR2 ANQGSEA. This CDR3 has 10 residues. V was clipped by 2 bases and J by 5 bases, with 3 bases between them. In nucleotides, the CDR3 is TGCAGCGTTGAATTGACTGAAGCTTTCTTT. It yields the protein CSVELTEAFF.

The V and J genes are TRBV2 and TRBJ1-1; D not certain. The CDR3 has 13 amino acids. Trimming pared 4 bases from V and 4 bases from J, leaving 10 bases between. The germline gives CDR1 SNHLY, CDR2 FYNNEI. The CDR3 here is CASSARQITEAFF. DNA of the CDR3: TGTGCCAGCAGTGCTCGGCAGATCACTGAAGCTTTCTTT.

This clone has just one count. This sequence joins TRBV18 and TRBJ1-6; D may be TRBD1 (6 bases). V lost 3 bases and J 7 bases, leaving 10 bases between the germline ends. The CDR3 is 14 residues long. The germline gives CDR1 KGHSH, CDR2 LQKENI. The CDR3 spells CASSPSQGNSPLHF. For the CDR3, the DNA is TGTGCCAGCTCACCGTCTCAGGGGAATTCACCCCTCCACTTT. The whole variable domain, filled in from reference TRBV18 and TRBJ1-6, reads NAGVMQNPRHLVRRRGQEARLRCSPMKGHSHVYWYRQLPEEGLKFMVYLQKENIIDESGMPKERFSAEFPKEGPSILRIQQVVRGDSAAYFCASSPSQGNSPLHFGNGTRLTVT.

The CDR3 is CASSDSPGDNSPLHF. For the CDR3, the DNA is TGTGCCAGCAGTGATTCTCCAGGGGACAATTCACCCCTCCACTTT. This chain links TRBV6-1 with TRBJ1-6; a possible D gene is TRBD1 (6 bases). CDR3 length: 15 amino acids. V was clipped by 3 bases and J by 7 bases, with 13 bases between them. Germline-derived CDR1 and CDR2 are MNHNS and SASEGT.

The CDR3 DNA reads as TGTGCCAGCAGCCCGGACAGGGTGAACACCGGGGAGCTGTTTTTT. Translated: CASSPDRVNTGELFF. The V call is TRBV5-6, the J call TRBJ2-2; 8 positions match TRBD1. Germline loops: CDR1 SGHDT, CDR2 YYEEEE. CDR3 length: 15 residues. V was clipped by 4 bases and J by 1 base; unmatched bases: 3.

This chain links TRBV27 with TRBJ2-3; D is possibly TRBD1 (5 bases). V dropped 5 bases and J dropped 8 bases, with 17 bases sitting between them. This CDR3 spans 14 amino acids. Germline V lookup: CDR1 MNHEY, CDR2 SMNVEV (reference sequence). The CDR3 region is CASSQGFSYRTQYF. The CDR3 nucleotides read TGTGCCAGCAGTCAGGGATTCTCCTATCGTACGCAGTATTTT.

V and J are TRBV5-1 and TRBJ2-5; D not certain. Trimming shortened V by 2 bases and J by 4 bases, and 18 bases separated the two germline ends. This CDR3 comprises 16 residues. Germline loops: CDR1 SGHRS, CDR2 YFSETQ. The CDR3 nucleotides are TGCGCCAGCAGCTTAGGGTTAGAAAGTACTCGAGAGACCCAGTACTTC. It yields the protein CASSLGLESTRETQYF. Drawing the rest from reference TRBV5-1 and TRBJ2-5, the complete variable domain is KAGVTQTPRYLIKTRGQQVTLSCSPISGHRSVSWYQQTPGQGLQFLFEYFSETQRNKGNFPGRFSGRQFSNSRSEMNVSTLELGDSALYLCASSLGLESTRETQYFGPGTRLLVL.

This chain joins TRBV10-3 and TRBJ1-1; D possibly corresponds to TRBD1 (5 bases). This CDR3 has 14 amino acids. Germline lookup yields CDR1 ENHRY and CDR2 SYGVKD. Trimming left V 3 bases short and J 4 bases short, with 12 bases between. CDR3: CAISDDRRGTEAFF. CDR3 DNA: TGTGCCATCAGTGACGACAGACGGGGCACTGAAGCTTTCTTT.

This rearrangement joins TRBV5-6 to TRBJ2-2, with D hard to call. The V gene lost 0 bases and the J gene lost 7 bases, with 13 bases spanning the gap. The CDR3 loop spans 15 amino acids. Looked up from germline, CDR1 is SGHDT and CDR2 is YYEEEE. CDR3 loop: CASSLAIGRDGELFF. The CDR3 DNA reads as TGTGCCAGCAGCTTGGCCATAGGTCGAGACGGGGAGCTGTTTTTT. The full variable domain, its missing parts supplied by reference TRBV5-6 and TRBJ2-2, is DAGVTQSPTHLIKTRGQQVTLRCSPKSGHDTVSWYQQALGQGPQFIFQYYEEEERQRGNFPDRFSGHQFPNYSSELNVNALLLGDSALYLCASSLAIGRDGELFFGEGSRLTVL.

The chain couples TRBV7-8 to TRBJ1-1, with D uncertain. The V end lost 1 base, the J end lost 5 bases, and 14 bases lay between the germline ends. The CDR3 totals 15 residues. Germline V gene data show CDR1 as SGHVS and CDR2 as FQNEAQ. CDR3 sequence (DNA): TGTGCCAGCAGCTTAGTCCCCGGCCTGTGGACTGAAGCTTTCTTT. This sequence encodes CASSLVPGLWTEAFF.

V is TRBV7-2 and J is TRBJ2-3, with TRBD2 matching 11 bases. This CDR3 has 14 amino acids. Unmatched junction bases numbered 1, after V lost 7 bases and J lost 1 base. In germline, CDR1 is SGHTA, CDR2 FQGNSA. The chain's CDR3 is CASKLAGGTDTQYF. As DNA, the CDR3 is TGTGCCAGCAAACTAGCGGGGGGCACAGATACGCAGTATTTT.

The genes are TRBV28 and TRBJ2-4, with D uncertain. The CDR3 is 12 residues long. With 5 bases removed from V and 7 bases from J, the gap between germline ends came to 9 bases. CDR1 and CDR2 from the germline V gene are MDHEN and SYDVKM. CDR3 in amino acids: CASSPWDNIQYF. The CDR3 region has the DNA TGTGCCAGCAGTCCGTGGGATAACATTCAGTACTTC.

The V call is TRBV6-6, the J call TRBJ1-1; tentatively, D is TRBD1 (5 bases). The CDR3 sequence is 14 residues long. Germline V lookup: CDR1 MNHNY, CDR2 SVGAGI (reference sequence). Trimming stripped 2 bases from V and 0 bases from J, with 7 bases between. CDR3 loop: CASSYTGMNTEAFF. CDR3 coding DNA: TGTGCCAGCAGTTACACAGGCATGAACACTGAAGCTTTCTTT.

J is TRBJ2-7 and V is TRBV5-1; TRBD1 is a possible D gene (5 bases). This CDR3 contains 14 residues. The V end lost 4 bases, the J end lost 3 bases, and 14 bases lay between the germline ends. Germline V gene lookup returns CDR1 SGHRS and CDR2 YFSETQ. The CDR3 loop reads CASSPVRELYEQYF. The CDR3 DNA reads TGCGCCAGCAGCCCCGTCAGGGAACTCTACGAGCAGTACTTC.

This clone came up once. Compared with germline, one end of the junction differs, possibly owing to a read error. The chain combines TRBV4-1 with TRBJ2-7; 8 bases align to TRBD1. The germline CDR1 and CDR2 sequences are MGHRA and YSYEKL. CDR3 size: 15 residues. The CDR3 here is CASSQRAGQGVVVGF. As DNA, the CDR3 is TGCGCCAGCAGCCAACGGGCCGGACAGGGAGTTGTGGTGGGCTTC.

The V gene is TRBV12-5, the J gene TRBJ2-1, with D hard to call. Germline CDR1 and CDR2: LGHNT and FRNRAP. V was shortened by 0 bases and J by 2 bases, with 8 bases between the two germline ends. This CDR3 is built from 15 residues. CDR3 protein: CASGLVGLAYNEQFF. The CDR3 DNA sequence: TGTGCTAGTGGTTTGGTAGGGCTGGCCTACAATGAGCAGTTCTTC.

The rearrangement uses TRBV5-1 and TRBJ2-1; 8 nucleotides match TRBD1. The germline V gene encodes CDR1 SGHRS and CDR2 YFSETQ. The CDR3 consists of 13 residues. V lost 2 bases and J lost 8; bases outside the gene matches: 3. For the CDR3, the DNA is TGCGCCAGCAGCTTTCAGGGGGCCGATGAGCAGTTCTTC. It is translated as CASSFQGADEQFF. Filled out from reference TRBV5-1 and TRBJ2-1, the complete variable domain reads KAGVTQTPRYLIKTRGQQVTLSCSPISGHRSVSWYQQTPGQGLQFLFEYFSETQRNKGNFPGRFSGRQFSNSRSEMNVSTLELGDSALYLCASSFQGADEQFFGPGTRLTVL.

The rearrangement joins TRBV6-5 to TRBJ1-1, with D uncertain. V was cut by 4 bases and J by 1 base, with 13 bases left in between. This CDR3 contains 15 residues. Germline CDR1 MNHEY, CDR2 SVGAGI. CDR3 DNA: TGTGCCAGCAGTTCCAGTATCGGAGGGAACACTGAAGCTTTCTTT. Its translation: CASSSSIGGNTEAFF.

The J gene is TRBJ1-1, the V gene TRBV9; D not certain. The CDR3 has 13 amino acids. The ends were cut back, 6 bases at V and 0 bases at J, with 9 bases in the middle. The germline gives CDR1 SGDLS, CDR2 YYNGEE. This chain's CDR3 is CASTRRLNTEAFF. The CDR3 nucleotides read TGTGCCAGCACTAGGAGACTGAACACTGAAGCTTTCTTT.

The rearrangement joins TRBV12-3 or TRBV12-4 to TRBJ1-1; no definite D call. CDR3 size: 13 residues. V was shortened by 6 bases and J by 7 bases, with 15 bases between the two germline ends. Here the CDR3 reads CASRHPWVGEAFF. The CDR3 DNA is TGTGCCAGCAGACACCCGTGGGTGGGTGAAGCTTTCTTT.